This T cell receptor (beta chain) was captured in a study of PD-1 blockade in classical Hodgkin lymphoma (TCRdb year 2020). In terms of the full investigation: Nivolumab dosing was 3 mg/kg intravenously every 2 weeks, continuing until either disease progression or unacceptable toxicity. A peripheral blood immune signature of response to PD-1 blockade in classical Hodgkin lymphoma was defined using TCR beta sequencing and CyTOF.

This clone was counted once. Its antigen is still unknown. Qualities for individual bases were not recorded, and no much larger clone is one base off. General conclusions and limits of the study: The study was limited to a single clinical trial cohort, and causes of repertoire differences, possibly disease activity or prior therapy, remained undefined. Trial patients with a complete response had baseline diversity similar to that of newly diagnosed patients, while partial responders and progressors had significantly lower diversity. CD4+ but not CD8+ TCR diversity rose significantly by C4D1 (p=0.0027 vs p=0.16), most apparent in complete responders (p=0.02). Lower diversity was observed in patients in whom nivolumab was started less than 1 year after ASCT, and these patients were excluded from later analyses so that confounding by immune reconstitution would be avoided. Newly diagnosed patients were reported to have lower baseline TCR diversity than healthy donors, and relapsed/refractory patients were reported to have lower baseline TCR diversity still.

V ends up 5 bases short and J 0 bases short, with an unmatched junction base count of 6. The germline V gene (reference sequence) yields LNHDA for CDR1 and SQIVND for CDR2. The CDR3 starts with the cysteine, ends with the phenylalanine, and has 16 residues. CDR3 DNA is the only sequence kept; it has 48 bases, read in frame from the first base. The Qiagen DNeasy kit was used to extract genomic DNA both from unsorted PBMCs and from the negatively selected CD4+ and CD8+ fractions. Amplification of TCR beta CDR3 regions was done by immunoSEQ multiplex PCR with primers that anneal to V and J segments. Amplification bias was minimized using a synthetic immune receptor repertoire, and residual bias was removed computationally after sequencing. Concerning the study's data processing: Repertoire diversity was quantified as the Shannon entropy index using custom Python scripts. Unsorted, CD4+ and CD8+ repertoires were analyzed separately, except in combined analyses where CD4+ and CD8+ sequences were merged in silico. A clone was considered expanded if an increase in frequency of at least 2-fold after treatment relative to C1D1 was found, and a pseudocount of 0.5 was applied to clones undetected at baseline. Clones with 0 or 1 copy at C1D1 were classified as singleton clones, and clones with 2 or more copies were classified as non-singleton clones. Clones expanded in unsorted samples were labelled as CD4+, CD8+ or unknown by matching protein sequences in sorted samples from the same patient. Wilcoxon tests were applied to paired samples to test diversity changes from C1D1 to C4D1. What TCRdb holds here is the immuneACCESS table cut down to in-frame rearrangements. Part of the clones is not present; checked against another copy, under half of the missing clones reflect an unresolved V gene, and the others are unexplained. V and J calls and clone size follow that table, whereas D and trimming were derived from the DNA. Across this sample there are 34,000 or so clones, with 92% seen only once. Together, the top ten hold 0.25% to 0.3% of the sample.

The time point tag for this specimen amounts to: cycle 4 day 1 (C4D1), after less than 7 weeks of nivolumab. All trial patients had relapsed after autologous stem cell transplantation, with cohorts A, B and C differing in prior brentuximab vedotin exposure. A Miltenyi CD4+ T cell isolation kit was used for magnetic negative selection to purify CD4+ T cells from thawed PBMCs. The trial cohort included roughly 60 patients with relapsed/refractory classical Hodgkin lymphoma, and each patient had a best overall response of complete response, partial response or progressive disease. Single-agent nivolumab was administered to trial patients in the multi-cohort phase II CheckMate 205 trial. An independent review committee assessed best overall response using the 2007 International Working Group response criteria. PBMCs from the trial were collected at three points: immediately before nivolumab initiation (C1D1), and during therapy at cycle 2 day 1 and cycle 4 day 1. Peripheral blood was collected in 8 mL Vacutainer Cell Preparation Tubes, from which PBMCs were isolated by centrifugation and then cryopreserved. Purified CD4+ and CD8+ fractions were generated only in cases for which an additional PBMC sample was available. Magnetically labelled cells were depleted on LS columns in a quadroMACS separator, and the flow-through was collected as the purified fraction.

The clonotype originates from a human donor with classical Hodgkin lymphoma. The chain joins TRBV19 to TRBJ2-1; 8 nucleotides in the junction match TRBD2. The starting material was CD4+ T cells from blood, obtained before the fourth cycle of nivolumab. In nucleotides, the sequence is TGTGCCAGTAGTTCCAATCTAGCGGGCTCCTACAATGAGCAGTTCTTC. Its amino acids are CASSSNLAGSYNEQFF. Joined to the reference TRBV19 and TRBJ2-1 proteins, this CDR3 gives the full variable domain: DGGITQSPKYLFRKEGQNVTLSCEQNLNHDAMYWYRQDPGQGLRLIYYSQIVNDFQKGDIAEGYSVSREKKESFPLTVTSAQKNPTAFYLCASSSNLAGSYNEQFFGPGTRLTVL.